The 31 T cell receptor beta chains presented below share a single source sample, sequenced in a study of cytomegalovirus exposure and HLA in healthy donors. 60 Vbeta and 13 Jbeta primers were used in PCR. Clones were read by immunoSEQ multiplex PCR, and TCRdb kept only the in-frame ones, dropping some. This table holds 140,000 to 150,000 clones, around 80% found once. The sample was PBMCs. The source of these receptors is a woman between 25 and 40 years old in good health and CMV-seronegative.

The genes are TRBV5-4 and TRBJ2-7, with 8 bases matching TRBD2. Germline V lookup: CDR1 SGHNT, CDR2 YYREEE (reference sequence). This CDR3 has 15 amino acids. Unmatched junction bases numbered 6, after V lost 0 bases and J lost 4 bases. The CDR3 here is CASSLAGLVSYEQYF. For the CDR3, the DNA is TGTGCCAGCAGCTTGGCGGGACTAGTATCGTACGAGCAGTACTTC.

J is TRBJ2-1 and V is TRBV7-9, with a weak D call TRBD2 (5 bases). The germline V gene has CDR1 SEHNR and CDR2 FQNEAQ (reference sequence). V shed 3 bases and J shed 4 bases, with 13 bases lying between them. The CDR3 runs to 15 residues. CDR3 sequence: CASSFEGMRYNEQFF. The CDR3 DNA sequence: TGTGCCAGCAGCTTCGAGGGAATGCGGTACAATGAGCAGTTCTTC. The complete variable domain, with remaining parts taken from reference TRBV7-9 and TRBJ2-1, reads DTGVSQNPRHKITKRGQNVTFRCDPISEHNRLYWYRQTLGQGPEFLTYFQNEAQLEKSRLLSDRFSAERPKGSFSTLEIQRTEQGDSAMYLCASSFEGMRYNEQFFGPGTRLTVL.

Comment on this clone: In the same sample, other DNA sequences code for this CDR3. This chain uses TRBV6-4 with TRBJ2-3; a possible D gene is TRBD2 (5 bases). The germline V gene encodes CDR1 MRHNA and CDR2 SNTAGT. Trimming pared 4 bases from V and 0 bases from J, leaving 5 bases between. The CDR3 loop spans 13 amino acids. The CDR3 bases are TGTGCCAGCAGTGGCGGGAGCACAGATACGCAGTATTTT. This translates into CASSGGSTDTQYF.

CDR3 amino acids: CASSVRTVDEQFF. The CDR3 bases are TGTGCCAGCAGCGTAAGAACGGTCGATGAGCAGTTCTTC. The genes are TRBV9 and TRBJ2-1; D uncertain. CDR1 and CDR2 from the germline V gene are SGDLS and YYNGEE. Trimming took 1 base from V and 8 from J, leaving 10 bases between them. The CDR3 spans 13 residues.

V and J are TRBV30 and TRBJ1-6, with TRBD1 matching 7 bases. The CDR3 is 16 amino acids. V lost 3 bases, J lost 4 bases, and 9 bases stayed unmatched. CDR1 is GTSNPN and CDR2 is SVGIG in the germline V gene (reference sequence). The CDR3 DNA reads TGTGCCTGGAGAGAAGACAGGGAGTCTTATAATTCACCCCTCCACTTT. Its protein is CAWREDRESYNSPLHF.

As DNA, the CDR3 is TGCGCCAGCGGTACAGGTGAACACTCCTACAATGAGCAGTTCTTC. Its translation is CASGTGEHSYNEQFF. The chain combines TRBV10-2 with TRBJ2-1; possibly TRBD1 for D (5 bases). The CDR3 has 15 residues. The ends were cut back, 8 bases at V and 0 bases at J, with 14 bases in the middle. Germline V gives CDR1 WSHSY, CDR2 SAAADI.

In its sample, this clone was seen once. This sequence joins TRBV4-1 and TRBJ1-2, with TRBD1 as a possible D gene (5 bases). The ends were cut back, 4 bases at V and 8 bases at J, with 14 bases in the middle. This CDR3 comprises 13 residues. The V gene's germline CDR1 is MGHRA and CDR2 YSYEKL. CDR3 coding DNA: TGCGCCAGCAGCCCCCTGGGGCTGGGGGGCTACACCTTC. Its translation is CASSPLGLGGYTF.

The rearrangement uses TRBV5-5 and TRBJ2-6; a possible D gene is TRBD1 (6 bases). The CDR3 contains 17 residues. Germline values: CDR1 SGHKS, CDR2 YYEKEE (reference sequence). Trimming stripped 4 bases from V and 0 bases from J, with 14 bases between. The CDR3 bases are TGTGCCAGCAGCAAGACCGGGACACCCTCTGGGGCCAACGTCCTGACTTTC. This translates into CASSKTGTPSGANVLTF.

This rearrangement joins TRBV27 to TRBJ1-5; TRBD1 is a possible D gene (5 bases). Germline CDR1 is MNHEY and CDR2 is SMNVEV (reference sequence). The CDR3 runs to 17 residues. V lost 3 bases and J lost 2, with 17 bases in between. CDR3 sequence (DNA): TGTGCCAGCAGTTTCCTCAGTGGTCTGGGGCGCAATCAGCCCCAGCATTTT. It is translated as CASSFLSGLGRNQPQHF.

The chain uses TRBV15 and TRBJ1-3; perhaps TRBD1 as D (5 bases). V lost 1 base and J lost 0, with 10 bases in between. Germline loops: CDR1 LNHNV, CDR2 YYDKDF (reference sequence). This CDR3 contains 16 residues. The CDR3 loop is CATSRGGASSGNTIYF. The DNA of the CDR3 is TGTGCCACCAGCAGAGGCGGGGCGAGCTCTGGAAACACCATATATTTT. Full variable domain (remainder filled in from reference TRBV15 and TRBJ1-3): DAMVIQNPRYQVTQFGKPVTLSCSQTLNHNVMYWYQQKSSQAPKLLFHYYDKDFNNEADTPDNFQSRRPNTSFCFLDIRSPGLGDTAMYLCATSRGGASSGNTIYFGEGSWLTVV.

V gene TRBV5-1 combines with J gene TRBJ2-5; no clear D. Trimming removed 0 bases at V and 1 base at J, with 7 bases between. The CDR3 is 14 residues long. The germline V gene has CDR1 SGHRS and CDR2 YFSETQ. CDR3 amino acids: CASSLDQSQETQYF. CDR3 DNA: TGCGCCAGCAGCTTGGACCAGTCCCAAGAGACCCAGTACTTC.

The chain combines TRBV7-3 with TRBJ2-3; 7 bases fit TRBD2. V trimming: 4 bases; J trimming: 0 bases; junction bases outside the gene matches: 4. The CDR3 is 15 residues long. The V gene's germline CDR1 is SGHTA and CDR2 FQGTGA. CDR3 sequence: CASSSQAGSTDTQYF. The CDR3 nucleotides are TGTGCCAGCAGCTCACAAGCGGGGAGCACAGATACGCAGTATTTT.

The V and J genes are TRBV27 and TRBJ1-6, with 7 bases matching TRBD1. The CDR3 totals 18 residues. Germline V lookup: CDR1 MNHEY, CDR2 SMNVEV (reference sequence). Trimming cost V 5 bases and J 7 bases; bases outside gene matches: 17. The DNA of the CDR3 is TGTGCCAGCAGTGCCCTCTCGACAGGGAGAAGATTCAATTCACCCCTCCACTTT. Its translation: CASSALSTGRRFNSPLHF.

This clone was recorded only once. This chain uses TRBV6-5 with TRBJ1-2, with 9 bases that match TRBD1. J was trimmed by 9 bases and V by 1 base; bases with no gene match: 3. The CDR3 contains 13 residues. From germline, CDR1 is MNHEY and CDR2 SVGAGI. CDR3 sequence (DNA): TGTGCCAGCAGTTACTACAGGGGGCGAAGCTACACCTTC. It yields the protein CASSYYRGRSYTF.

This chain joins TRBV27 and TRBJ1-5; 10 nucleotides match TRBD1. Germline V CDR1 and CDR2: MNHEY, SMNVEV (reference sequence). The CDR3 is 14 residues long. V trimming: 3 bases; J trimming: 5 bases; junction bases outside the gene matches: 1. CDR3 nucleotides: TGTGCCAGCAGTTTCGGGACAGGGGATCAGCCCCAGCATTTT. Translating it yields CASSFGTGDQPQHF.

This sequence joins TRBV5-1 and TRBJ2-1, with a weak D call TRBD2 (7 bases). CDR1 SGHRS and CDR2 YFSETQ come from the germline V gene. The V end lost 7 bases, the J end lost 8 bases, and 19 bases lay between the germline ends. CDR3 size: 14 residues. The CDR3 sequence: CASHRDWEGDEQFF. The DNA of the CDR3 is TGCGCCAGCCACCGGGACTGGGAGGGGGATGAGCAGTTCTTC.

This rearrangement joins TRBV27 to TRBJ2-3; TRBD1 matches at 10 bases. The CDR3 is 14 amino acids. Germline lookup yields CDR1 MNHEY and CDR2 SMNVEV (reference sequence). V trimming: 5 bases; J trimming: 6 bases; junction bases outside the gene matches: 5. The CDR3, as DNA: TGTGCCAGCAGTCTGTGGACAGGGGGGGATACGCAGTATTTT. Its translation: CASSLWTGGDTQYF.

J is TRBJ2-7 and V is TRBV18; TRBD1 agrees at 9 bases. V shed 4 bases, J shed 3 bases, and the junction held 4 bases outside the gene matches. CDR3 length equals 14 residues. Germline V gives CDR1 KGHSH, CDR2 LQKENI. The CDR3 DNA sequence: TGTGCCAGCTCACACCGGGACAGGGTCTACGAGCAGTACTTC. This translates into CASSHRDRVYEQYF.

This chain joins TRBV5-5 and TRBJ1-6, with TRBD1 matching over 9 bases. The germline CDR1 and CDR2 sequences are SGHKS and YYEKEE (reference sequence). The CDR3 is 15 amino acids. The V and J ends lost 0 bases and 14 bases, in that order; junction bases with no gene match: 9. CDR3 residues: CASSLGTADRGSLHF. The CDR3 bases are TGTGCCAGCAGCTTGGGTACGGCAGACAGGGGGTCCCTCCACTTT. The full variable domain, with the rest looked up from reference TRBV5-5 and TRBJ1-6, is DAGVTQSPTHLIKTRGQQVTLRCSPISGHKSVSWYQQVLGQGPQFIFQYYEKEERGRGNFPDRFSARQFPNYSSELNVNALLLGDSALYLCASSLGTADRGSLHFGNGTRLTVT.

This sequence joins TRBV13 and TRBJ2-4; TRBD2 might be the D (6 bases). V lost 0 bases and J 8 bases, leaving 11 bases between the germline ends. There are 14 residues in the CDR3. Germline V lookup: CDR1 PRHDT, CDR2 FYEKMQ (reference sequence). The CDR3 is CASSLGRGLDIQYF. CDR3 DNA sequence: TGTGCCAGCAGCTTAGGCCGGGGGTTGGACATTCAGTACTTC.

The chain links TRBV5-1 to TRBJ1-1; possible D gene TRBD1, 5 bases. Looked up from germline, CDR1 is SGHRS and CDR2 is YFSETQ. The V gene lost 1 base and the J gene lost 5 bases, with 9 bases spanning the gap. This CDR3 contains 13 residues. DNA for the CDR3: TGCGCCAGCAGCTTGAGGGGTTGGACTGAAGCTTTCTTT. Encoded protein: CASSLRGWTEAFF. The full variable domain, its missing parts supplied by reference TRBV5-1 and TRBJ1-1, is KAGVTQTPRYLIKTRGQQVTLSCSPISGHRSVSWYQQTPGQGLQFLFEYFSETQRNKGNFPGRFSGRQFSNSRSEMNVSTLELGDSALYLCASSLRGWTEAFFGQGTRLTVV.

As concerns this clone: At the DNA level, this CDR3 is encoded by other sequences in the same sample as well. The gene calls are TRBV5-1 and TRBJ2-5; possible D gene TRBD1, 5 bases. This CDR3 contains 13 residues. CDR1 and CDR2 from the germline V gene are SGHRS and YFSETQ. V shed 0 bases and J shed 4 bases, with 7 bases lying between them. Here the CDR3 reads CASSLGQGETQYF. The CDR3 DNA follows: TGCGCCAGCAGCTTGGGTCAGGGAGAGACCCAGTACTTC.

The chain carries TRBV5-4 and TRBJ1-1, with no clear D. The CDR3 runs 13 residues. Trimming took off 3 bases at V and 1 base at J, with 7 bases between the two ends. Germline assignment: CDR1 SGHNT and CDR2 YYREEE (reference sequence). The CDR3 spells CASSSHRNTEAFF. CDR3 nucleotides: TGTGCCAGCAGCTCCCACAGGAACACTGAAGCTTTCTTT.

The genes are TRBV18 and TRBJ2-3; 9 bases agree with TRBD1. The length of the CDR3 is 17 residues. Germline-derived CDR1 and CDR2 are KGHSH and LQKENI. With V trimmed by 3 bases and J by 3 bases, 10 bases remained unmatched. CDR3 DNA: TGTGCCAGCTCACCGCCTGGGACAGGGAGTCGGACAGATACGCAGTATTTT. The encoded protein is CASSPPGTGSRTDTQYF.

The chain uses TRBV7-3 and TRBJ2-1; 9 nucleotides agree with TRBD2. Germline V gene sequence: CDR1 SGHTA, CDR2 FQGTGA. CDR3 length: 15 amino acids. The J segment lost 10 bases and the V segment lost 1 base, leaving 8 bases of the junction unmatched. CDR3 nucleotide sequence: TGTGCCAGCAGCTTAATGGCGGGAGGGAGAAAAGAGCAGTTCTTC. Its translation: CASSLMAGGRKEQFF.

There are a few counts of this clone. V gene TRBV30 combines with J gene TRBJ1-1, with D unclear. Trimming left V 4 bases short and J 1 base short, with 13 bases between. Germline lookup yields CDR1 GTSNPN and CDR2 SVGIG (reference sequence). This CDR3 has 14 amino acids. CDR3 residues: CAWTPRVTNTEAFF. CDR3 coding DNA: TGTGCCTGGACCCCCCGGGTGACGAACACTGAAGCTTTCTTT.

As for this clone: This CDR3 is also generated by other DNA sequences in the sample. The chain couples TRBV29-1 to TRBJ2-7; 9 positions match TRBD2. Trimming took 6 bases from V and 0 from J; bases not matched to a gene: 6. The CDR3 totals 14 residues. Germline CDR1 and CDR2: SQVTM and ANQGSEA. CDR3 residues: CSVGTSGSSYEQYF. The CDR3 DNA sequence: TGCAGCGTCGGTACTAGCGGGTCCTCCTACGAGCAGTACTTC.

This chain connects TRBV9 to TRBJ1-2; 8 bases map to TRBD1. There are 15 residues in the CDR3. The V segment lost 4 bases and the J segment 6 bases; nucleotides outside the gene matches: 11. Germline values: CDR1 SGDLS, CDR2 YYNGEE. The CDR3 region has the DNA TGTGCCAGCAGCTCCGGACAGGGAGGGGGTGATGGCTACACCTTC. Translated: CASSSGQGGGDGYTF.

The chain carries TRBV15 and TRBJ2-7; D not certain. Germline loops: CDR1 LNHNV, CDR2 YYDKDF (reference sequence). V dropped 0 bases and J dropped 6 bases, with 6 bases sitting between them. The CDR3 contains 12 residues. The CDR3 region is CATSRDSSEQYF. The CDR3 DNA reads TGTGCCACCAGCAGAGATTCGTCCGAGCAGTACTTC.

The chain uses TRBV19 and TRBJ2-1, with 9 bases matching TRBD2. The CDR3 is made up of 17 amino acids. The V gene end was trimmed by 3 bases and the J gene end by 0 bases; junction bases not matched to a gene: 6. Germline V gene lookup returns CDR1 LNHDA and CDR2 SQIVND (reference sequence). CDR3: CASSIRRREGSYNEQFF. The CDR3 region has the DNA TGTGCCAGTAGTATCCGGAGGCGGGAGGGCTCCTACAATGAGCAGTTCTTC.

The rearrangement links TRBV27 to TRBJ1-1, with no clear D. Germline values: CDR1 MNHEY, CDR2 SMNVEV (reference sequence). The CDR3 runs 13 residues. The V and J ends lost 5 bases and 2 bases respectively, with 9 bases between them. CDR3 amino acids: CASSIGSNTEAFF. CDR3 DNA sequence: TGTGCCAGCAGTATTGGCTCTAACACTGAAGCTTTCTTT.